The sequence of this TCR beta chain was determined in a study of OX40 agonist ivuxolimab in advanced cancers. Study results and caveats: In CD8+ T cells, expanded clones were on average more numerous than in CD4+. With doses of 0.1 to 3.0 mg/kg, CD4+ and CD8+ blood T cells had undergone clonal expansion by week 6.

CDR1 is SGHTA, CDR2 FQGNSA, per germline. V shed 3 bases and J 7 bases; nucleotides not matched to a gene: 9. The CDR3 sequence is 15 residues long. Repertoires were generated with immunoSEQ multiplex PCR, while TCRdb's copy carries only in-frame clones and drops some. The table shows 64,000 or so clones, with 65% to 90% occurring only once. Concerning this clone itself: Its target is not known.

This sample comprised CD4+ or CD8+ T cells sorted from blood, obtained in a trial of the OX40 agonist ivuxolimab. The source is an adult with an advanced solid tumor such as melanoma, head and neck, liver or kidney cancer. V usage is TRBV7-2 and J usage is TRBJ1-2; 9 bases align to TRBD1. The CDR3 loop reads CASSLLTGGASGYTF. The CDR3 nucleotides read TGTGCCAGCAGCTTGCTAACAGGGGGCGCTTCTGGCTACACCTTC.